Below are 7 T cell receptor beta chains sequenced from a single sample in a study of T cell repertoires in cytomegalovirus infection (dated by TCRdb to about 2019). Sequencing relied on an Illumina HiSeq 1500. The public reads were reprocessed in TCRdb via fastp at Q25 and MiXCR, keeping in-frame beta chains. Rows are unified per CDR3 protein, each entry keeping the most common DNA and genes. The sample yields about 500,000 distinct CDR3 sequences; 25% to 35% were counted once. The ten largest clones represent about 17% of the sample. Their antigen targets remain unknown. The sample's treatment or condition label is to be understood as: in vitro stimulation with specific CMV peptide epitopes to enrich CMV-specific T cells. Sample: cultured PBMCs, taken from culture after CMV antigen stimulation. Receptors were obtained from a human donor in good health (CMV status not recorded). Some clones in this sample may be carry-over from other donors' samples.

This chain uses TRBV28 with TRBJ1-2; 7 nucleotides line up with TRBD1. Germline CDR1 MDHEN, CDR2 SYDVKM. Germline trimming cut 10 bases from V and 2 bases from J; bases unmatched to any gene: 7. The CDR3 has 13 amino acids. CDR3 in amino acids: CATQGTVNYGYTF. The CDR3, as DNA: TGTGCCACCCAAGGGACAGTGAACTATGGCTACACCTTC.

This chain joins TRBV12-3 or TRBV12-4 and TRBJ2-3; D is perhaps TRBD2 (6 bases). The CDR3 has 14 amino acids. V shed 3 bases and J shed 2 bases, with 9 bases lying between them. For the CDR3, the DNA is TGTGCCAGCAGTTTCTCGGGAGTCACAGATACGCAGTATTTT. Protein: CASSFSGVTDTQYF.

In its sample, this clonotype was seen many times. The V gene is TRBV7-8, the J gene TRBJ2-6; a weak D match, TRBD2 (5 bases). The CDR3 covers 19 residues. Looked up from germline, CDR1 is SGHVS and CDR2 is FQNEAQ. Trimming removed 5 bases at V and 1 base at J, with 21 bases between. This CDR3 is CASSARWARAQSGANVLTF. The CDR3 DNA sequence: TGTGCCAGCAGCGCACGGTGGGCGCGGGCGCAATCTGGGGCCAACGTCCTGACTTTC.

Notes on this clonotype: This may come from a read error, since a much larger clone is one base off. The V gene is TRBV7-2, the J gene TRBJ2-3; 9 positions agree with TRBD2. The CDR3 length is 16 residues. In germline, CDR1 is SGHTA, CDR2 FQGNSA. The CDR3 sequence is CASGLESGRPTDTQYF. CDR3 DNA: TGTGCCAGCGGCTTAGAAAGCGGGAGGCCCACAGATACGCAGTATTTT.

This clonotype was seen more than once but under ten times. The chain links TRBV2 to TRBJ2-4; the D is unclear. CDR1 and CDR2 (germline): SNHLY, FYNNEI. The ends were cut back, 2 bases at V and 0 bases at J, with 5 bases in the middle. The length of the CDR3 is 14 residues. The CDR3 region has the DNA TGTGCCAGCAGTGAACCACTAGCCAAAAACATTCAGTACTTC. It codes for CASSEPLAKNIQYF.

V gene TRBV6-6 combines with J gene TRBJ1-2; TRBD1 is a possible D gene (6 bases). This CDR3 comprises 16 residues. V was cut by 3 bases and J by 4 bases, with 18 bases left in between. Germline CDR1 and CDR2: MNHNY and SVGAGI (reference sequence). CDR3 loop: CASSYSTGGRSYGYTF. Here the CDR3 DNA reads TGTGCCAGCAGTTATTCAACGGGGGGGCGCTCCTATGGCTACACCTTC.

Here the CDR3 reads CASFGVNYGYTF. CDR3 coding DNA: TGTGCCAGTTTCGGAGTAAACTATGGCTACACCTTC. The chain joins TRBV28 to TRBJ1-2, with D uncertain. Per germline, CDR1 MDHEN and CDR2 SYDVKM. The V and J ends lost 9 bases and 2 bases respectively, with 10 bases between them. The CDR3 sequence is 12 residues long.